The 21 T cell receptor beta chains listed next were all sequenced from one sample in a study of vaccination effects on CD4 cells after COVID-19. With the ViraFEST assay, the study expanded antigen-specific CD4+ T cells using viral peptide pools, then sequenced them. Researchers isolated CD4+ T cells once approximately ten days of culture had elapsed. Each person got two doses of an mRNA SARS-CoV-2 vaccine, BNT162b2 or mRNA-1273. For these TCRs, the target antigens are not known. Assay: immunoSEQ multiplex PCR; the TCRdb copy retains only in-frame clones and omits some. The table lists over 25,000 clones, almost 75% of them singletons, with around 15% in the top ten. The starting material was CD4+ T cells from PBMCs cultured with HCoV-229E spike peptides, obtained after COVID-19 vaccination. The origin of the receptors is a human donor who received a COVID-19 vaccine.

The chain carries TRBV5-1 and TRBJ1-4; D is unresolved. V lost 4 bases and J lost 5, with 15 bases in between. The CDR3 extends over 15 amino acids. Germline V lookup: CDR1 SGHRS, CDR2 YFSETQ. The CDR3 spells CASSLTTLANEKLFF. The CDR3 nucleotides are TGCGCCAGCAGCCTAACGACGCTAGCGAATGAAAAACTGTTTTTT.

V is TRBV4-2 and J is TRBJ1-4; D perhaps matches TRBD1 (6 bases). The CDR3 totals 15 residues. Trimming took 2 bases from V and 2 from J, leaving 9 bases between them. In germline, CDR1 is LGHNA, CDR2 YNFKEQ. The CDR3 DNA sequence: TGTGCCAGCAGCCAACCGGGACACACTAATGAAAAACTGTTTTTT. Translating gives CASSQPGHTNEKLFF.

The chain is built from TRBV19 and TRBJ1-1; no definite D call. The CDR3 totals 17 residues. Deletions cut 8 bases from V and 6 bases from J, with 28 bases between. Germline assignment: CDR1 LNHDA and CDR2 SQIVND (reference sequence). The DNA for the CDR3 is TGTGCCAGTCGCGGGAGCGACGGCCAACCCCGCGGGTCTGAAGCTTTCTTT. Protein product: CASRGSDGQPRGSEAFF.

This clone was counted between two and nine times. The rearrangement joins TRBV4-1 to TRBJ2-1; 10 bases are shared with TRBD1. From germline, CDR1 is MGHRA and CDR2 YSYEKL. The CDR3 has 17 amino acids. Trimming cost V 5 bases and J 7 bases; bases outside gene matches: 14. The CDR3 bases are TGCGCCAGCAGCTCTTCTTCTGGGACAGGGGTGTTAAATGAGCAGTTCTTC. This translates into CASSSSSGTGVLNEQFF.

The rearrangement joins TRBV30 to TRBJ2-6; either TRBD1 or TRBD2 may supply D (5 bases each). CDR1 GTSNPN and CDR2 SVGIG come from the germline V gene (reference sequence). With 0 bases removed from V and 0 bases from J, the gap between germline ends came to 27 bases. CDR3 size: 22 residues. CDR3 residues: CAWSVRWGSVSATASGANVLTF. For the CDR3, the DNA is TGTGCCTGGAGTGTAAGATGGGGGTCTGTCTCGGCCACTGCCTCTGGGGCCAACGTCCTGACTTTC.

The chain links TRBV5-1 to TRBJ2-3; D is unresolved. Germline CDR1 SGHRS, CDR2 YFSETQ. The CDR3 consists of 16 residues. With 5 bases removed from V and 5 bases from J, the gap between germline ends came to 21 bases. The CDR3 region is CASRPDFSHMRDTQYF. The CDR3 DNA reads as TGCGCCAGCAGGCCCGACTTTAGCCATATGAGAGATACGCAGTATTTT.

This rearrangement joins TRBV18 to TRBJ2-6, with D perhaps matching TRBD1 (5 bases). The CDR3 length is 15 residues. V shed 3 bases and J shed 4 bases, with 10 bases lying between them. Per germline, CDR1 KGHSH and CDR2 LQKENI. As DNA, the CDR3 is TGTGCCAGCTCACCCACAGGATCCGGGGCCAACGTCCTGACTTTC. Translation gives CASSPTGSGANVLTF.

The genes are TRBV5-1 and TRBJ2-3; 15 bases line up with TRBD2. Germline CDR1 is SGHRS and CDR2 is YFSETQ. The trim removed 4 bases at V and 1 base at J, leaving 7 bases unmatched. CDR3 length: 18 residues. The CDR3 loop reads CASSRTSGRGLGTDTQYF. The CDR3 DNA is TGCGCCAGCAGCAGGACTAGCGGGAGGGGCTTGGGCACAGATACGCAGTATTTT.

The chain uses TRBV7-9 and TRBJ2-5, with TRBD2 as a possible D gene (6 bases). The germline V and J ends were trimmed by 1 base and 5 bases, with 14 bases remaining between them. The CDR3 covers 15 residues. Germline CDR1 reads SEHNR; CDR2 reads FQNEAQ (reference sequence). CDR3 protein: CASSLGRGGGETQYF. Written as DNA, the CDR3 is TGTGCCAGCAGCTTAGGGAGGGGCGGTGGGGAGACCCAGTACTTC.

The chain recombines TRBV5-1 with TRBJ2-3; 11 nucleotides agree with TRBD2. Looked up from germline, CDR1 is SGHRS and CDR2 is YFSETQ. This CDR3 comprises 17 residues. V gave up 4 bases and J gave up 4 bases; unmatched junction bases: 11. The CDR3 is CASSIGTATSGADTQYF. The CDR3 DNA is TGCGCCAGCAGCATAGGGACAGCGACTAGCGGGGCAGATACGCAGTATTTT.

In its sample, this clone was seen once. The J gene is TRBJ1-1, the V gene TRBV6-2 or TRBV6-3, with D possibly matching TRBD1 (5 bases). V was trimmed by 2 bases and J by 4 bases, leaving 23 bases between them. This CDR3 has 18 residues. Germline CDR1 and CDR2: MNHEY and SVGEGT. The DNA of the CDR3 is TGTGCCAGCAGTTACCTTTGGGGGGGTAGAGGCCAGAGCACTGAAGCTTTCTTT. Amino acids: CASSYLWGGRGQSTEAFF.

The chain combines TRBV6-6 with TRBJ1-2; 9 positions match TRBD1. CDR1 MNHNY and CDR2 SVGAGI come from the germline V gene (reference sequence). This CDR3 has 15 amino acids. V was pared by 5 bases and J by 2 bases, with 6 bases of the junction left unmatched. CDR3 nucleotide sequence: TGTGCCAGCAGTCCTGGGACAGGGTACAACTATGGCTACACCTTC. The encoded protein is CASSPGTGYNYGYTF.

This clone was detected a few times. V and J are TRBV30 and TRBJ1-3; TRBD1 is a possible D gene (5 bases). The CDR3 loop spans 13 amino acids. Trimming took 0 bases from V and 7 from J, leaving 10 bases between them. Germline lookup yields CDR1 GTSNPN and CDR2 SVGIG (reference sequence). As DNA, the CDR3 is TGTGCCTGGAGTGTATTGAAGGGGAACACCATATATTTT. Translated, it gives CAWSVLKGNTIYF.

CDR3 in DNA: TGTGCCAGCAGCCAAGGCGGGGGGGCGGGCACAGATACGCAGTATTTT. Amino acids: CASSQGGGAGTDTQYF. The rearrangement links TRBV3-1 (or the pseudogene TRBV3-2) to TRBJ2-3, with 9 bases fitting TRBD2. This CDR3 has 16 amino acids. CDR1 and CDR2 from the germline V gene are LGHDT and YNNKEL (reference sequence). J gave up 1 base and V 1 base, and 3 bases lay outside the gene matches.

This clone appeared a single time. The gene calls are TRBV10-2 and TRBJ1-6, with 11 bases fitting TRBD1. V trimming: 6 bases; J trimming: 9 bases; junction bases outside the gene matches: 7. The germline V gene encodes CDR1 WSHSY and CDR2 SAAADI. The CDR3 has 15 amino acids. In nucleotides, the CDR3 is TGCGCCAGCAGGGACGCCGGGACAGGGGGTTCACCCCTCCACTTT. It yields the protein CASRDAGTGGSPLHF.

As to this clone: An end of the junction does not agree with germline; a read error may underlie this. CDR3 loop: CASSQGVQGSKQPQHF. CDR3 DNA: TGTGCCAGCAGCCAAGGGGTTCAGGGGAGCAAGCAGCCCCAGCATTTT. The chain links TRBV3-1 (or the pseudogene TRBV3-2) to TRBJ1-5, with a tentative D call TRBD1 (6 bases). Per the germline V gene, CDR1 is LGHDT and CDR2 is YNNKEL (reference sequence). The CDR3 extends over 16 amino acids.

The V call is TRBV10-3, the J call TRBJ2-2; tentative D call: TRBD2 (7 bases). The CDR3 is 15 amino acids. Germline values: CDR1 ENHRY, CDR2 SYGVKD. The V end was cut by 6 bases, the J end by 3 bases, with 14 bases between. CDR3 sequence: CAIRIGEGDTGELFF. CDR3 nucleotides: TGTGCCATCAGAATTGGGGAGGGGGACACCGGGGAGCTGTTTTTT.

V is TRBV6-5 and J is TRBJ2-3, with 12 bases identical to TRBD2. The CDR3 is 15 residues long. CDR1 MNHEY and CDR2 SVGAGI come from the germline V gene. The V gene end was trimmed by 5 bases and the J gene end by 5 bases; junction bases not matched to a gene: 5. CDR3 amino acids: CASSLAGGLEDTQYF. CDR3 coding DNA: TGTGCCAGCAGTCTAGCGGGAGGGCTGGAAGATACGCAGTATTTT.

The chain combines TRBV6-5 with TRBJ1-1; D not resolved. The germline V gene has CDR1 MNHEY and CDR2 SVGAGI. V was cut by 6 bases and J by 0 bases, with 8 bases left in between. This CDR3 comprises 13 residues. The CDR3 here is CASSGPLNTEAFF. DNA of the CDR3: TGTGCCAGCAGCGGACCGTTGAACACTGAAGCTTTCTTT.

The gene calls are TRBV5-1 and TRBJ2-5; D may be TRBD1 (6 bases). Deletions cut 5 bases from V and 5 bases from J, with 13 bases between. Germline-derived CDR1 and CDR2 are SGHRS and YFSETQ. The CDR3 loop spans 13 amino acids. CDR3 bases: TGCGCCAGCAGATTACAGGGCGGGGAGACCCAGTACTTC. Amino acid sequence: CASRLQGGETQYF.

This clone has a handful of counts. For the CDR3, the DNA is TGCGCCAGCAGCCCAAGCGCCTCCTACGAGCAGTACTTC. The encoded protein is CASSPSASYEQYF. The rearrangement joins TRBV5-1 to TRBJ2-7; D gene ambiguous. The CDR3 runs 13 residues. The V end lost 4 bases, the J end lost 0 bases, and 8 bases lay between the germline ends. CDR1 is SGHRS and CDR2 is YFSETQ in the germline V gene.